The 22 T cell receptor beta chains given below trace back to one sample, sequenced in a study of blood T cells in healthy people across ages. Sample-barcoded 5' priming and a J-beta primer mix drove a second PCR of roughly 7 to 11 cycles. TCRdb reprocessed the 5' RACE reads via MiXCR and lists one record per CDR3 protein. The table includes roughly 1 million distinct CDR3 sequences, roughly 24% detected once. The same data also went into a second study, on T cells of mothers and their children.

Sequencing input: blood. Source of these receptors: a girl aged 2 to 9 in good health.

This clonotype was detected only a few times. The V call is TRBV10-3, the J call TRBJ2-7; 7 nucleotides agree with TRBD1. CDR3 length: 14 residues. Per the germline V gene, CDR1 is ENHRY and CDR2 is SYGVKD. V shed 7 bases, J shed 1 base, and the junction held 7 bases outside the gene matches. The CDR3 loop reads CAITKDRESYEQYF. The CDR3 DNA follows: TGTGCCATCACGAAAGACAGGGAATCCTACGAGCAGTACTTC.

Only a few counts were recorded for this clonotype. The rearrangement links TRBV20-1 to TRBJ2-3; D gene uncertain. V was clipped by 5 bases and J by 4 bases, with 10 bases between them. This CDR3 spans 12 amino acids. The V gene's germline CDR1 is DFQATT and CDR2 SNEGSKA (reference sequence). This chain's CDR3 is CSAPVGSDTQYF. As DNA, the CDR3 is TGCAGTGCTCCTGTGGGATCAGATACGCAGTATTTT.

The chain joins TRBV29-1 to TRBJ1-1, with D possibly being TRBD1 (5 bases). CDR3 length equals 12 residues. V shed 1 base and J shed 6 bases, with 9 bases lying between them. The germline CDR1 and CDR2 sequences are SQVTM and ANQGSEA. For the CDR3, the DNA is TGCAGCGTTGAAGGGGGCAACCCTGAAGCTTTCTTT. It codes for CSVEGGNPEAFF. Looking up the rest from reference TRBV29-1 and TRBJ1-1 gives the full variable domain: SAVISQKPSRDICQRGTSLTIQCQVDSQVTMMFWYRQQPGQSLTLIATANQGSEATYESGFVIDKFPISRPNLTFSTLTVSNMSPEDSSIYLCSVEGGNPEAFFGQGTRLTVV.

This clonotype has only a few counts. The gene calls are TRBV29-1 and TRBJ2-3; D is perhaps TRBD2 (6 bases). The CDR3 is made up of 14 amino acids. Trimming pared 0 bases from V and 6 bases from J, leaving 13 bases between. Germline assignment: CDR1 SQVTM and CDR2 ANQGSEA. Here the CDR3 DNA reads TGCAGCGTTGAAGATGCGGGGAGTTGGGATACGCAGTATTTT. The encoded protein is CSVEDAGSWDTQYF.

On this clonotype itself: Its ends do not fully match the called genes, so a read error is possible. The chain is built from TRBV11-2 and TRBJ2-7; 8 nucleotides align to TRBD2. Germline CDR1 and CDR2: SGHAT and FQNNGV. The CDR3 loop spans 16 amino acids. The CDR3, as DNA: TGTGCCAGCAGCTTAGTTTTCGGGCTAGCGGGCGCCGAGCAGTGCTTC. This codes for CASSLVFGLAGAEQCF.

CDR3 nucleotide sequence: TGTGCCAGCAGTTTAGTCCCAGGAATCTACGAGCAGTACTTC. It is translated as CASSLVPGIYEQYF. The V and J genes are TRBV28 and TRBJ2-7; no clear D gene. CDR1 MDHEN and CDR2 SYDVKM come from the germline V gene. The ends were cut back, 2 bases at V and 3 bases at J, with 11 bases in the middle. This CDR3 region has 14 residues. Full variable domain (missing parts from reference TRBV28 and TRBJ2-7): DVKVTQSSRYLVKRTGEKVFLECVQDMDHENMFWYRQDPGLGLRLIYFSYDVKMKEKGDIPEGYSVSREKKERFSLILESASTNQTSMYLCASSLVPGIYEQYFGPGTRLTVT.

This clonotype was observed a few times. V gene TRBV6-5 combines with J gene TRBJ1-5; D is unresolved. V was trimmed by 5 bases and J by 5 bases, leaving 10 bases between them. The germline gives CDR1 MNHEY, CDR2 SVGAGI. The CDR3 is made up of 13 amino acids. The CDR3 loop reads CASSPTWDQPQHF. The CDR3 region has the DNA TGTGCCAGCAGTCCGACGTGGGATCAGCCCCAGCATTTT.

Only a few counts were recorded for this clonotype. The gene calls are TRBV12-3 or TRBV12-4 and TRBJ2-3; 7 bases agree with TRBD1. The CDR3 has 15 residues. Trimming at V came to 3 bases and at J to 6 bases, leaving 9 bases not matched to a gene. Here the CDR3 reads CASSLWDREVDTQYF. CDR3 nucleotides: TGTGCCAGCAGTTTGTGGGACAGAGAGGTGGATACGCAGTATTTT.

This clonotype was counted between two and nine times. The chain uses TRBV18 and TRBJ2-1; D is unclear. The CDR3 length is 16 residues. Trimming left V 2 bases short and J 6 bases short, with 17 bases between. Germline V lookup: CDR1 KGHSH, CDR2 LQKENI. The CDR3 protein is CASSPGIATLFNEQFF. The DNA for the CDR3 is TGTGCCAGCTCACCAGGAATTGCGACGTTGTTCAATGAGCAGTTCTTC.

This clonotype turned up a few times. The chain carries TRBV7-8 and TRBJ2-5; TRBD1 is a possible D gene (6 bases). The DNA end favors TRBJ2-7, so the J call may be wrong. The CDR3 contains 15 residues. Germline values: CDR1 SGHVS, CDR2 FQNEAQ. The CDR3 is CASSFRDIWSYEQYF. The CDR3 nucleotides are TGTGCCAGCAGCTTCCGGGACATATGGTCCTACGAGCAGTACTTC.

This clonotype was observed at least ten times. The chain recombines TRBV7-9 with TRBJ2-7; tentative D call: TRBD1 (6 bases). Trimming left V 5 bases short and J 7 bases short, with 15 bases between. In germline, CDR1 is SEHNR, CDR2 FQNEAQ (reference sequence). The CDR3 is 13 residues long. The DNA of the CDR3 is TGTGCCAGCAGCCCACCAGGGGCGGATGAGCAGTACTTC. Its protein is CASSPPGADEQYF.

There are a few counts of this clonotype. The chain uses TRBV29-1 and TRBJ2-7; 10 bases line up with TRBD2. The J call is in doubt because the DNA end fits TRBJ2-1 better. CDR3 length: 15 amino acids. Germline V gene data show CDR1 as SQVTM and CDR2 as ANQGSEA. CDR3 DNA sequence: TGCAGCGTGACGGACCCCACTAGCGGGATCAATGAGCAGTTCTTC. Translating gives CSVTDPTSGINEQFF.

The DNA of the CDR3 is TGCAGCGTTGAAGAAGGGGATAGCGGGAGGGCCTACGAGCAGTACTTC. Encoded protein: CSVEEGDSGRAYEQYF. This chain connects TRBV29-1 to TRBJ2-7; 11 bases are a match to TRBD2. The CDR3 totals 16 residues. The V gene end was trimmed by 0 bases and the J gene end by 2 bases; junction bases not matched to a gene: 6. The germline CDR1 and CDR2 sequences are SQVTM and ANQGSEA.

V usage is TRBV29-1 and J usage is TRBJ1-2; D is unresolved. CDR3 length equals 14 residues. Between the trimmed V and J ends, which lost 5 bases and 3 bases, there was a span of 16 bases. Looked up from germline, CDR1 is SQVTM and CDR2 is ANQGSEA. CDR3 sequence: CSVWPARAHYGYTF. For the CDR3, the DNA is TGCAGCGTTTGGCCAGCTCGGGCCCACTATGGCTACACCTTC.

This rearrangement joins TRBV5-1 to TRBJ1-1; 10 bases line up with TRBD1. Germline lookup yields CDR1 SGHRS and CDR2 YFSETQ. There are 17 residues in the CDR3. V lost 2 bases, J lost 7 bases, and 14 bases stayed unmatched. CDR3: CASSFMDRGRYFGEAFF. CDR3 DNA sequence: TGCGCCAGCAGCTTCATGGACAGGGGGAGGTATTTCGGTGAAGCTTTCTTT.

This clonotype was counted only a few times. The V gene is TRBV7-2, the J gene TRBJ2-3; D gene uncertain. There are 15 residues in the CDR3. Trimming shortened V by 1 base and J by 2 bases, and 10 bases separated the two germline ends. CDR1 and CDR2 (germline): SGHTA, FQGNSA. The CDR3 reads CASSLVYGNTDTQYF. The CDR3 DNA reads TGTGCCAGCAGCTTAGTGTATGGTAACACAGATACGCAGTATTTT.

The rearrangement uses TRBV9 and TRBJ2-1; 7 bases are a match to TRBD1. The germline V gene has CDR1 SGDLS and CDR2 YYNGEE. V shed 3 bases, J shed 8 bases, and the junction held 2 bases outside the gene matches. This CDR3 has 12 amino acids. This chain's CDR3 is CASSDDRDEQFF. The CDR3 nucleotides are TGTGCCAGCAGCGACGACAGGGATGAGCAGTTCTTC.

V and J are TRBV24-1 and TRBJ1-1, with D unclear. Germline-derived CDR1 and CDR2 are KGHDR and SFDVKD. Trimming pared 0 bases from V and 4 bases from J, leaving 8 bases between. This CDR3 spans 14 amino acids. The DNA of the CDR3 is TGTGCCACCAGTGATTTGAGATCAGGCACTGAAGCTTTCTTT. Translation: CATSDLRSGTEAFF.

The chain recombines TRBV10-3 with TRBJ1-3, with D hard to call. V lost 0 bases and J lost 4, with 13 bases in between. This CDR3 comprises 16 residues. CDR1 is ENHRY and CDR2 is SYGVKD in the germline V gene. The CDR3 sequence is CAISESILRTGNTIYF. The CDR3 DNA is TGTGCCATCAGTGAGTCTATCCTGAGGACCGGAAACACCATATATTTT.

This clonotype was counted a few times. The chain carries TRBV7-2 and TRBJ2-5, with D possibly TRBD2 on 5 matching bases. This CDR3 has 14 residues. Looked up from germline, CDR1 is SGHTA and CDR2 is FQGNSA. Trimming pared 5 bases from V and 1 base from J, leaving 11 bases between. This CDR3 reads CASSQPAAQETQYF. The CDR3 DNA sequence: TGTGCCAGCAGCCAACCAGCGGCCCAAGAGACCCAGTACTTC.

DNA of the CDR3: TGTGCCAGCAGCTTATCCCGCGGGGCCTTGGCGCTCGAGCAGTTCTTC. This translates into CASSLSRGALALEQFF. The V gene is TRBV7-9, the J gene TRBJ2-1; a possible D gene is TRBD2 (6 bases). The CDR3 has 16 residues. V shed 2 bases and J shed 10 bases, with 21 bases lying between them. Germline CDR1 SEHNR, CDR2 FQNEAQ (reference sequence).

This clonotype has more than one count but fewer than ten. V is TRBV3-1 and J is TRBJ2-7; 8 bases line up with TRBD2. The CDR3 length is 16 residues. Per germline, CDR1 LGHDT and CDR2 YNNKEL (reference sequence). J lost 3 bases, V lost 5 bases, and 12 bases had no gene match. The CDR3 sequence: CASSGSPTSGLYEQYF. In DNA form, the CDR3 reads TGTGCCAGCAGCGGATCCCCCACTAGCGGTCTCTACGAGCAGTACTTC.